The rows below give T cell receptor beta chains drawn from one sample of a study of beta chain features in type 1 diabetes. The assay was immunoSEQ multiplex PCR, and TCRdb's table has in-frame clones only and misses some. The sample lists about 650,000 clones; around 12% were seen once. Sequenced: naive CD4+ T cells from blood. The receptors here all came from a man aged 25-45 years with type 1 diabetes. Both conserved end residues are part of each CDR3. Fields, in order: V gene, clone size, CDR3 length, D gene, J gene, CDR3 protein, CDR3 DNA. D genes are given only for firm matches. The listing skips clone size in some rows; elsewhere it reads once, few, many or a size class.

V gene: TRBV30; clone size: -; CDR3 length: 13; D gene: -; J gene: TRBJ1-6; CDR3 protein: CAWTTVGNSPLHF; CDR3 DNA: TGTGCCTGGACGACAGTCGGTAATTCACCCCTCCACTTT
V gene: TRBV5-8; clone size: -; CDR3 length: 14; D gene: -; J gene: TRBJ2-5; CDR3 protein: CASRARSNGETQYF; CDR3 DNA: TGTGCCAGCAGGGCGCGCAGCAACGGGGAGACCCAGTACTTC
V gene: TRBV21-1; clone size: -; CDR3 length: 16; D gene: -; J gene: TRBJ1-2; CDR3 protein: CASSNHWTGCAYGYTF; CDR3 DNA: TGTGCCAGCAGCAACCACTGGACAGGTTGTGCCTATGGCTACACCTTC
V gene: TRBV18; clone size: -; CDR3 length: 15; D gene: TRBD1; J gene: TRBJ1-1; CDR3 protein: CASSPTGQGGTEAFF; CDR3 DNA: TGTGCCAGCTCACCCACAGGACAGGGTGGGACTGAAGCTTTCTTT
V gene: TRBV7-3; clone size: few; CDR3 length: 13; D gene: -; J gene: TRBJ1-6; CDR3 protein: CASSGGPESPLHF; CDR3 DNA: TGTGCCAGCAGTGGAGGCCCGGAATCACCCCTCCACTTT
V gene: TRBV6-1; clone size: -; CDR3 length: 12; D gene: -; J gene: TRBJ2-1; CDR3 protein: CASSTRGNEQFF; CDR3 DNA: TGTGCCAGCAGCACCAGGGGAAATGAGCAGTTCTTC
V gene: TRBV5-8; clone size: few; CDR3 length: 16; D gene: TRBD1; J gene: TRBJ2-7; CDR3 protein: CASSIPGQGRSYEQYF; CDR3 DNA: TGTGCCAGCAGCATTCCTGGACAGGGAAGATCCTACGAGCAGTACTTC
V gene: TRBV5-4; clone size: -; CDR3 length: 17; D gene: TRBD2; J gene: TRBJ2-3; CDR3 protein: CASSLDAAGGYTDTQYF; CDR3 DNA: TGTGCCAGCAGCTTGGACGCGGCGGGGGGGTACACAGATACGCAGTATTTT
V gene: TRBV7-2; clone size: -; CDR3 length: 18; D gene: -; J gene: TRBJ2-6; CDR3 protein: CASSVMLGAFSGANVLTF; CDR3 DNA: TGTGCCAGCAGCGTAATGTTGGGGGCCTTCTCTGGGGCCAACGTCCTGACTTTC
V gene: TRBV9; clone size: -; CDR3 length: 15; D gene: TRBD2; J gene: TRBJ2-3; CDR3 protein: CASSGAGAFTDTQYF; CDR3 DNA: TGTGCCAGCAGCGGAGCGGGGGCCTTCACAGATACGCAGTATTTT
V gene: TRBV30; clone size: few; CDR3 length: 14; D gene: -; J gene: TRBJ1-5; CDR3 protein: CAWSVTAAGQPQHF; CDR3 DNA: TGTGCCTGGAGTGTAACGGCAGCGGGGCAGCCCCAGCATTTT
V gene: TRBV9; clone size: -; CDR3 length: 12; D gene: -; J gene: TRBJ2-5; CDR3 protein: CASSVVGETQYF; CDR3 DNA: TGTGCCAGCAGCGTAGTAGGAGAGACCCAGTACTTC
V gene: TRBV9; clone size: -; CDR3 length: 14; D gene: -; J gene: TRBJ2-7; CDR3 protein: CASSKLSTGYEQYF; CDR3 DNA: TGTGCCAGCAGTAAACTGAGTACGGGATACGAGCAGTACTTC
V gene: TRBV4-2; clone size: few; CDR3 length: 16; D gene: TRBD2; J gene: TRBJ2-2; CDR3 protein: CASSQEVAGDTGELFF; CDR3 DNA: TGTGCCAGCAGCCAAGAAGTAGCGGGGGACACCGGGGAGCTGTTTTTT
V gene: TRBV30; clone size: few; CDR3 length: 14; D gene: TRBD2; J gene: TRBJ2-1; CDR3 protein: CAWSLGTSGDEQFF; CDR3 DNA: TGTGCCTGGAGTCTTGGGACTAGCGGCGATGAGCAGTTCTTC
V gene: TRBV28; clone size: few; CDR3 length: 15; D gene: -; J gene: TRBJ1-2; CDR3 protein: CASIPHPGGNYGYTF; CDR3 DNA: TGTGCCAGCATACCCCATCCCGGCGGGAACTATGGCTACACCTTC
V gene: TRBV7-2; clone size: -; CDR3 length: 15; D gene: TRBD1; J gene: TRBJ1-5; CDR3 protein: CASSWEGQGRQPQHF; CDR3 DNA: TGTGCCAGCAGCTGGGAGGGACAGGGCCGGCAGCCCCAGCATTTT